Below are 18 T cell receptor beta chains sequenced from a single sample in a study of human T cells and chemical hapten exposure. Time point of the sample: patch test 1, 2 weeks after DPC sensitization. As for treatment: therapeutic diphenylcyclopropenone sensitization with weekly scalp DPC. MiXCR, run by TCRdb on the RACE reads, gives a single entry per CDR3 protein. Of 95,000 to 150,000 distinct CDR3 sequences detected, roughly 13% appear once; the ten largest clones hold 0.92%. Sequencing used whole blood, obtained in connection with sensitization to the hapten diphenylcyclopropenone (DPC). These TCRs come from a man younger than 35 with alopecia areata. Some clones in this sample may be carry-over from other donors' samples.

This clonotype has a handful of counts. The chain carries TRBV5-1 and TRBJ2-5; a possible D gene is TRBD1 (6 bases). V gave up 3 bases and J gave up 0 bases, with 9 bases separating them. CDR1 SGHRS and CDR2 YFSETQ come from the germline V gene. The length of the CDR3 is 14 residues. CDR3 residues: CASSSRTDQETQYF. The CDR3 DNA reads TGCGCCAGCAGCTCCCGGACAGACCAAGAGACCCAGTACTTC.

This clonotype was detected only a few times. The chain employs TRBV28 and TRBJ1-1; D is uncertain. Trimming removed 3 bases from V and 3 bases from J, with 8 bases in between. The V gene's germline CDR1 is MDHEN and CDR2 SYDVKM. The CDR3 contains 13 residues. CDR3 in amino acids: CASSLSSDTEAFF. The DNA of the CDR3 is TGTGCCAGCAGTTTGAGTTCGGACACTGAAGCTTTCTTT.

This chain uses TRBV6-2 or TRBV6-3 with TRBJ2-7; 8 bases match TRBD1. V lost 6 bases to trimming and J lost 2 bases; unmatched junction nucleotides: 9. The CDR3 is 15 residues long. Looked up from germline, CDR1 is MNHEY and CDR2 is SVGEGT. The chain's CDR3 is CASSHPGTGTYEQYF. The CDR3 DNA reads as TGTGCCAGCAGCCATCCCGGGACAGGTACCTACGAGCAGTACTTC.

The V call is TRBV7-9, the J call TRBJ2-4, with D tentatively TRBD2 (5 bases). The CDR3 is 17 residues long. With 2 bases removed from V and 2 bases from J, the gap between germline ends came to 16 bases. Germline CDR1 SEHNR, CDR2 FQNEAQ (reference sequence). Written as DNA, the CDR3 is TGTGCCAGCAGCTTAACCGCGGACGGGGTTTCCAAAAACATTCAGTACTTC. Its translation is CASSLTADGVSKNIQYF.

This clonotype has only a few counts. This sequence joins TRBV29-1 and TRBJ1-2; D is ambiguous. V was pared by 7 bases and J by 0 bases, with 15 bases between. The CDR3 sequence is 14 residues long. The germline CDR1 and CDR2 sequences are SQVTM and ANQGSEA. CDR3: CSATGMETNYGYTF. The CDR3 DNA sequence: TGCAGCGCTACGGGCATGGAAACTAACTATGGCTACACCTTC.

The rearrangement uses TRBV27 and TRBJ2-1; tentative D call: TRBD2 (7 bases). The V end was cut by 2 bases, the J end by 9 bases, with 11 bases between. The CDR3 totals 13 residues. CDR1 and CDR2 from the germline V gene are MNHEY and SMNVEV (reference sequence). CDR3 loop: CASSLAGAGEQFF. The CDR3 DNA sequence: TGTGCCAGCAGTTTAGCGGGGGCTGGTGAGCAGTTCTTC.

This clonotype occurred a few times. This sequence joins TRBV7-9 and TRBJ2-7; D may match TRBD1 or TRBD2 (5 bases each). Deletions cut 5 bases from V and 2 bases from J, with 13 bases between. The CDR3 consists of 14 residues. CDR1 and CDR2 (germline): SEHNR, FQNEAQ (reference sequence). CDR3 protein: CASSPGTATYEQYV. CDR3 bases: TGTGCCAGCAGCCCCGGGACGGCTACCTACGAGCAGTACGTC.

DNA of the CDR3: TGTGCCAGCAGTTATATAAGGTTTACTGAAGCTTTCTTT. This codes for CASSYIRFTEAFF. The chain combines TRBV6-5 with TRBJ1-1; D unclear. The ends were cut back, 3 bases at V and 5 bases at J, with 10 bases in the middle. Germline loops: CDR1 MNHEY, CDR2 SVGAGI. CDR3 length: 13 amino acids.

Written as DNA, the CDR3 is TGTGCCAGCAGGGTCGGCTATAATTCACCCCTCCACTTT. Protein product: CASRVGYNSPLHF. The chain combines TRBV27 with TRBJ1-6; no definite D call. This CDR3 has 13 residues. V lost 6 bases to trimming and J lost 3 bases, with 6 bases between them. Germline CDR1 reads MNHEY; CDR2 reads SMNVEV (reference sequence).

This clonotype was observed a few times. The CDR3 coding sequence is TGTGCCAGCTCACCCGCGGCCGTCGGAAACACCATATATTTT. Protein: CASSPAAVGNTIYF. The chain couples TRBV18 to TRBJ1-3; no definite D call. V was trimmed by 3 bases and J by 4 bases, leaving 10 bases between them. This CDR3 contains 14 residues. From germline, CDR1 is KGHSH and CDR2 LQKENI.

This clonotype was seen a few times. The CDR3 nucleotides read TGTGCCAGCAGTCCCTCCGGAGTTCAAGAGACCCAGTACTTC. The encoded protein is CASSPSGVQETQYF. The chain carries TRBV27 and TRBJ2-5, with unresolved D. V was shortened by 5 bases and J by 2 bases, with 12 bases between the two germline ends. The CDR3 is 14 amino acids. Germline values: CDR1 MNHEY, CDR2 SMNVEV (reference sequence).

This clonotype occurred a few times. This CDR3 is CASSYFDGYTF. Here the CDR3 DNA reads TGTGCCAGCAGTTACTTCGATGGCTACACCTTC. J is TRBJ1-2 and V is TRBV6-6; D not certain. V shed 1 base and J shed 6 bases, with 3 bases lying between them. Germline V lookup: CDR1 MNHNY, CDR2 SVGAGI (reference sequence). The CDR3 has 11 residues.

This clonotype was counted at least ten times. The chain employs TRBV29-1 and TRBJ1-2; D call uncertain. The germline CDR1 and CDR2 sequences are SQVTM and ANQGSEA. The CDR3 is 12 residues long. Trimming stripped 5 bases from V and 8 bases from J, with 15 bases between. The CDR3 reads CSVRGRELGYTF. The CDR3 DNA reads as TGCAGCGTTCGTGGACGGGAATTAGGCTACACCTTC. Full variable domain (rest looked up from reference TRBV29-1 and TRBJ1-2): SAVISQKPSRDICQRGTSLTIQCQVDSQVTMMFWYRQQPGQSLTLIATANQGSEATYESGFVIDKFPISRPNLTFSTLTVSNMSPEDSSIYLCSVRGRELGYTFGSGTRLTVV.

V gene TRBV20-1 combines with J gene TRBJ2-6, with D perhaps matching TRBD2 (5 bases). There are 15 residues in the CDR3. CDR1 is DFQATT and CDR2 is SNEGSKA in the germline V gene (reference sequence). V was clipped by 2 bases and J by 4 bases, with 12 bases between them. CDR3 DNA: TGCAGTGCTAGATATACGGGGTCCGGGGCCAACGTCCTGACTTTC. It encodes CSARYTGSGANVLTF.

In this sample, this clonotype turned up many times. The chain recombines TRBV12-3 or TRBV12-4 with TRBJ2-6; D not resolved. V was shortened by 10 bases and J by 2 bases, with 9 bases between the two germline ends. CDR3 length: 13 amino acids. Written as DNA, the CDR3 is TGTGCCAACCCTCTGCCTGGGGCCAACGTCCTGACTTTC. Encoded protein: CANPLPGANVLTF.

This clonotype showed up just a few times. This chain uses TRBV5-1 with TRBJ2-3; 8 nucleotides align to TRBD2. J lost 2 bases, V lost 0 bases, and 5 bases had no gene match. Germline CDR1 SGHRS, CDR2 YFSETQ. The CDR3 spans 16 residues. The CDR3 DNA follows: TGCGCCAGCAGCTTGGACGGGGGGGCCCACACAGATACGCAGTATTTT. Translated: CASSLDGGAHTDTQYF.

This chain connects TRBV5-1 to TRBJ1-1, with 10 bases lining up with TRBD1. CDR1 and CDR2 (germline): SGHRS, YFSETQ. The CDR3 runs to 14 residues. The J segment lost 5 bases and the V segment lost 6 bases, leaving 7 bases of the junction unmatched. CDR3 coding DNA: TGCGCCAGCAACTGGACGGGACAGGGGACTGAAGCTTTCTTT. Residues: CASNWTGQGTEAFF.

This clonotype was seen a few times. CDR3 nucleotide sequence: TGTGCCAGCAGTGTTATCCCGGACCGAGAAGCTTTCTTT. Translated, it gives CASSVIPDREAFF. The gene calls are TRBV28 and TRBJ1-1; D call uncertain. The CDR3 sequence is 13 residues long. The germline V and J ends were trimmed by 5 bases and 8 bases, with 15 bases remaining between them. CDR1 is MDHEN and CDR2 is SYDVKM in the germline V gene. The full variable domain, its missing parts supplied by reference TRBV28 and TRBJ1-1, is DVKVTQSSRYLVKRTGEKVFLECVQDMDHENMFWYRQDPGLGLRLIYFSYDVKMKEKGDIPEGYSVSREKKERFSLILESASTNQTSMYLCASSVIPDREAFFGQGTRLTVV.